This T cell receptor (beta chain) came from a study of Ad26.COV2.S vaccination and SARS-CoV-2 variants. Study summary: Recipients of Ad26.COV2.S got it intramuscularly, once or twice 56 days apart.

Documented treatment: approximately 18 received Ad26.COV2.S at low or high dose, single or two shots; about 5 received placebo; per-sample allocation not given. Sampling was done on day 63 after the first vaccine or placebo injection. Sequencing used immunoSEQ multiplex PCR; TCRdb keeps in-frame clones, though not all of them. The data hold about 330,000 clones, with roughly nine tenths observed a single time. CDR1 and CDR2 from the germline V gene are MNHEY and SMNVEV (reference sequence). This CDR3 is 15 amino acids long. V lost 3 bases to trimming and J lost 6 bases; unmatched junction nucleotides: 7.

This receptor was taken from a person between 18 and 65 years old who received the Ad26.COV2.S COVID-19 vaccine or a placebo. The specimen was peripheral blood, collected in a trial of Ad26.COV2.S vaccine versus placebo. The gene calls are TRBV27 and TRBJ1-2; 10 bases map to TRBD1. The CDR3 spells CASSFSPGTGDGYTF. CDR3 nucleotide sequence: TGTGCCAGCAGTTTCTCCCCGGGGACAGGGGATGGCTACACCTTC.